This T cell receptor (beta chain) comes out of a study of Graves' ophthalmopathy and Graves' hyperthyroidism. Findings of the study overall: Ophthalmopathy progression was predicted by the model at roughly 66% sensitivity and about 72% specificity.

Notes on this clonotype: Antigen: not known.

RNA transcripts provided the template for amplifying TCR beta CDR3 regions. RT-PCR in the first round used HTBI primers; a second-round multiplex PCR followed. Via MiXCR, TCRdb re-called the multiplex PCR reads, giving one row per CDR3 protein. Counted here are just over 600,000 distinct CDR3 sequences, 22% occurring once; the ten biggest clones make up approximately 6.5%. Germline values: CDR1 SGHAT, CDR2 FQNNGV. V dropped 2 bases and J dropped 3; count of bases not matched to a gene: 3. The length of the CDR3 is 15 residues. The chain links TRBV11-2 to TRBJ1-5, with 8 bases fitting TRBD1. This receptor was taken from a young woman with stable Graves' hyperthyroidism. Some clones in this sample may be carry-over from other donors' samples. Sequenced: peripheral blood. CDR3 sequence: CASSLPGQANQPQHF. The CDR3 DNA sequence: TGTGCCAGCAGCTTACCGGGACAGGCCAATCAGCCCCAGCATTTT.